This TCR beta chain was sequenced during a study of response to subunit inactivated influenza vaccine. Overall study results and limits: T cells newly recruited by each seasonal influenza vaccination are few, the authors suggested.

Ten or more counts support this clonotype. Its specificity is unknown. A read error may produce the germline difference seen at one junction end. CDR3 length: 15 residues. Germline V gene sequence: CDR1 SGHRS, CDR2 YFSETQ. TCRdb reanalysed the RT-PCR reads using MiXCR and keeps one entry per CDR3 protein. The data contain 500,000 or so distinct CDR3 sequences, approximately 11% of them singletons. The rearrangement links TRBV5-1 to TRBJ2-2, with TRBD1 matching 7 bases. This receptor was taken from a man aged 50 to 60 who received an inactivated influenza vaccine. Specimen: PBMCs from blood, collected 40 to 50 days after vaccination. CDR3: CASSPGTVNTGELFF. CDR3 sequence (DNA): TGTGCCAGCAGCCCCGGGACAGTTAACACCGGGGAGCTGTTTTTT. Together with reference TRBV5-1 and TRBJ2-2, the CDR3 gives the full variable domain: KAGVTQTPRYLIKTRGQQVTLSCSPISGHRSVSWYQQTPGQGLQFLFEYFSETQRNKGNFPGRFSGRQFSNSRSEMNVSTLELGDSALYLCASSPGTVNTGELFFGEGSRLTVL.